The T cell receptor (beta chain) described here comes from a study of T cell responses to AZD1222 COVID-19 vaccine listed by TCRdb under 2021. For the study in its entirety: AZD1222 recipients with second doses at about 4 weeks or about 12 weeks were pooled, because spike-specific TCR depth and breadth did not differ between schedules. Trial participants were enrolled into age subgroups of 18-55, 56-69 and 70-plus years, which contained around 140, 26 and 57 TCR-sequenced participants, respectively. A total of 233 trial participants underwent TCR sequencing, of whom roughly 210 had received two doses of AZD1222 and about 26 had received two doses of the MenACWY control vaccine.

Reading the label with the study, this specimen's time point is: baseline before first vaccination. Vaccinee samples came from UK trials COV001 and COV002, including a single-blind randomized controlled phase 2/3 trial of AZD1222 (ChAdOx1 nCoV-19) in healthy adults. For TCRbeta chain sequencing, PBMC samples from trial participants were taken at day 0 and at day 28 after the second dose. Beyond this particular receptor, the publication reports: The 56-69-year group was small, and its depth increase did not reach significance, likely because of low power. After two AZD1222 doses, spike-specific TCR breadth and depth were significantly higher than at day 0 and than in MenACWY recipients. Reportedly, close to half of the unique spike-specific TCRs recognized epitopes lying outside the regions that are mutated in the B.1.351 and B.1.1.7 variants. Because no samples from the day 14 peak response were available, repertoires could be characterized only after the peak T cell response. Only five or six AZD1222 recipients were SARS-CoV-2 seropositive at baseline, limiting conclusions about previously exposed vaccinees. Vaccine-associated CD4 TCRs spanned the whole spike protein, with dominant responses in regions 160-218 and 743-854. Most participants were white British and females outnumbered males, and the authors suggested that clonal diversity may have been underestimated.

V sheds 7 bases and J sheds 3 bases, leaving 10 bases between their ends. The germline V gene encodes CDR1 LNHDA and CDR2 SQIVND (reference sequence). The CDR3 contains 12 residues, cysteine and phenylalanine counted. Solely the CDR3 DNA is kept, with 36 bases framed from the first base. Concerning this clone: Its antigen remains unidentified. Base qualities are not at hand, and no much larger clone is one base apart.

The CDR3 regions of human TCRbeta chains were analyzed by immunosequencing. The study's own analysis went as follows. TCRs in the repertoires were matched against a reference library of SARS-CoV-2-specific TCRs that had been generated with the MIRA antigen-specificity platform. Breadth was defined as the fraction of unique TCRs that were SARS-CoV-2-associated, and depth was defined as the fraction of total T cells that were SARS-CoV-2-associated. Each spike-specific TCR was assigned to its reactive spike region and to a CD4 or CD8 class using the MIRA data. Log10-transformed breadth and depth values were compared by one-way ANOVA with Sidak's multiple comparisons tests. Drawn from immuneACCESS, this table holds only the in-frame rearrangements with V and J called that TCRdb kept. Clones are partly lost; checked studies trace under half to an unresolved V gene and leave the rest unexplained. V, J and clone size are those of that table, while D and trimming were read from the DNA. Recorded for this sample are over 80,000 clones; 80% to 90% of them occurred a single time. The top ten clonotypes cover 30% to 35% of the sample.

Specimen: peripheral blood, collected on day 0 of AZD1222 vaccination. The clonotype was recovered from an adult in good health. The chain uses TRBV19 and TRBJ2-7; TRBD1 is a weak D gene call, 5 bases matching. The CDR3 region has the sequence CASTDSNYEQYF. The nucleotide sequence reads TGTGCCAGTACCGACAGCAACTACGAGCAGTACTTC.